This passage covers 25 T cell receptor beta chains from one sample sequenced in a study of shared clonotypes between healthy human individuals. Sequencing was performed with immunoSEQ multiplex PCR; in TCRdb, only in-frame clones are kept and a portion is missing. The data contain 95,000 to 120,000 clones, about 63% of them singletons. Sequences were obtained from memory CD8+ T cells sorted from blood. The subset denotes: CD45RO+ cells pooled with CCR7-negative TemRA cells. All receptors derive from a woman aged 30 to 39 in good health.

This clone has ten or more counts. The CDR3 is CASGGTGTYNEQFF. Written as DNA, the CDR3 is TGTGCCAGCGGGGGGACAGGGACTTACAATGAGCAGTTCTTC. The rearrangement uses TRBV6-4 and TRBJ2-1; 9 bases are a match to TRBD1. The CDR3 totals 14 residues. Germline loops: CDR1 MRHNA, CDR2 SNTAGT. V shed 8 bases, J shed 4 bases, and the junction held 6 bases outside the gene matches.

This clone was counted a single time. V and J are TRBV28 and TRBJ2-1; no firm D call. Germline lookup yields CDR1 MDHEN and CDR2 SYDVKM. This CDR3 is 12 amino acids long. The V end was cut by 1 base, the J end by 7 bases, with 5 bases between. CDR3: CASSLSENEQFF. CDR3 DNA sequence: TGTGCCAGCAGTTTATCGGAAAATGAGCAGTTCTTC.

This clone was observed once. J is TRBJ2-7 and V is TRBV2; weak D call: TRBD1 (5 bases). The V and J ends lost 7 bases and 3 bases respectively, with 10 bases between them. This CDR3 contains 12 residues. In germline, CDR1 is SNHLY, CDR2 FYNNEI. The CDR3 protein is CASKAGLYEQYF. For the CDR3, the DNA is TGTGCCAGCAAAGCAGGGCTCTACGAGCAGTACTTC.

The DNA of the CDR3 is TGTGCCAGCAGTGCAGGTTTTGCCTACGAGCAGTACTTC. Translated, it gives CASSAGFAYEQYF. The rearrangement uses TRBV25-1 and TRBJ2-7; D is ambiguous. Germline V gene sequence: CDR1 MGHDK, CDR2 SYGVNS. Trimming shortened V by 4 bases and J by 2 bases, and 9 bases separated the two germline ends. There are 13 residues in the CDR3.

The J gene is TRBJ2-3, the V gene TRBV6-5; no reliable D call. The CDR3 covers 13 residues. V shed 6 bases and J shed 6 bases, with 13 bases lying between them. CDR1 is MNHEY and CDR2 is SVGAGI in the germline V gene. The CDR3 spells CASSYWSGDTQYF. CDR3 DNA sequence: TGTGCCAGCAGCTATTGGTCCGGGGATACGCAGTATTTT.

This chain connects TRBV5-1 to TRBJ2-7; D is possibly TRBD1 (6 bases). CDR1 and CDR2 (germline): SGHRS, YFSETQ. The CDR3 length is 14 residues. Trimming stripped 4 bases from V and 3 bases from J, with 14 bases between. The CDR3 sequence is CASSTGQPGYEQYF. DNA of the CDR3: TGCGCCAGCAGCACCGGACAGCCCGGCTACGAGCAGTACTTC.

This sequence joins TRBV5-6 and TRBJ2-7; D gene uncertain. The ends were cut back, 0 bases at V and 0 bases at J, with 7 bases in the middle. This CDR3 has 14 residues. Germline V gives CDR1 SGHDT, CDR2 YYEEEE. The CDR3 protein is CASSLGSLSYEQYF. The CDR3, as DNA: TGTGCCAGCAGCTTGGGCTCTCTCTCCTACGAGCAGTACTTC. The complete variable domain, with remaining parts taken from reference TRBV5-6 and TRBJ2-7, reads DAGVTQSPTHLIKTRGQQVTLRCSPKSGHDTVSWYQQALGQGPQFIFQYYEEEERQRGNFPDRFSGHQFPNYSSELNVNALLLGDSALYLCASSLGSLSYEQYFGPGTRLTVT.

Points on this clone: The DNA is omitted, as the CDR3 cannot be located on it reliably, and the CDR3 follows TCRdb's listing. This chain uses TRBV29-1 with TRBJ2-7; the D call in the table, TRBD1, was not verified against the DNA. Germline V lookup: CDR1 SQVTM, CDR2 ANQGSEA. The CDR3 region is 13 residues in length, termini included. CDR3 residues: CSCFLALSYEQYF.

V and J are TRBV19 and TRBJ2-6; possible D gene TRBD2, 6 bases. From germline, CDR1 is LNHDA and CDR2 SQIVND (reference sequence). The V end lost 0 bases, the J end lost 0 bases, and 6 bases lay between the germline ends. The CDR3 is 16 amino acids. In DNA form, the CDR3 reads TGTGCCAGTAGTATAGAGGGAGGCTCTGGGGCCAACGTCCTGACTTTC. Residues: CASSIEGGSGANVLTF. The complete variable domain, with remaining parts taken from reference TRBV19 and TRBJ2-6, reads DGGITQSPKYLFRKEGQNVTLSCEQNLNHDAMYWYRQDPGQGLRLIYYSQIVNDFQKGDIAEGYSVSREKKESFPLTVTSAQKNPTAFYLCASSIEGGSGANVLTFGAGSRLTVL.

This chain links TRBV15 with TRBJ2-7; 7 positions agree with TRBD2. The V segment lost 5 bases and the J segment 1 base; nucleotides outside the gene matches: 11. Per the germline V gene, CDR1 is LNHNV and CDR2 is YYDKDF (reference sequence). The CDR3 sequence is 16 residues long. The CDR3: CATSDREAGESYEQYF. The CDR3 nucleotides are TGTGCCACCAGCGACCGGGAGGCGGGGGAATCCTACGAGCAGTACTTC.

This clone was seen at least ten times. The chain is built from TRBV28 and TRBJ2-7, with D possibly being TRBD2 (6 bases). Germline V gene lookup returns CDR1 MDHEN and CDR2 SYDVKM. This CDR3 is built from 14 residues. V lost 3 bases and J 0 bases, leaving 9 bases between the germline ends. The CDR3 region is CASSFGSGSYEQYF. For the CDR3, the DNA is TGTGCCAGCAGTTTCGGTAGCGGCTCCTACGAGCAGTACTTC.

This clone was picked up a small number of times. The V gene is TRBV15, the J gene TRBJ2-5, with 8 positions matching TRBD2. Germline V gene lookup returns CDR1 LNHNV and CDR2 YYDKDF (reference sequence). The CDR3 spans 15 residues. Losses at the gene ends were 0 bases for V and 5 bases for J; bases not matched to a gene: 5. This chain's CDR3 is CATSREREGHETQYF. In nucleotides, the CDR3 is TGTGCCACCAGCAGAGAACGGGAGGGCCACGAGACCCAGTACTTC.

The rearrangement links TRBV4-2 to TRBJ2-1, with 12 bases lining up with TRBD2. Looked up from germline, CDR1 is LGHNA and CDR2 is YNFKEQ. The CDR3 is made up of 17 amino acids. J lost 7 bases, V lost 1 base, and 8 bases had no gene match. The CDR3: CASSQAEGLAGLNEQFF. The CDR3 nucleotides read TGTGCCAGCAGCCAAGCCGAAGGACTAGCGGGATTAAATGAGCAGTTCTTC.

The chain links TRBV5-8 to TRBJ2-7; D uncertain. V dropped 6 bases and J dropped 6 bases, with 19 bases sitting between them. The CDR3 is 14 residues long. The germline V gene encodes CDR1 SGHTS and CDR2 YDEGEE. CDR3 in amino acids: CASTSGPGRSEQYF. The CDR3 coding sequence is TGTGCCAGCACCTCCGGGCCAGGCCGTTCCGAGCAGTACTTC.

J is TRBJ2-2 and V is TRBV7-6; D gene ambiguous. V shed 5 bases and J shed 1 base, with 17 bases lying between them. This CDR3 is 17 amino acids long. In germline, CDR1 is SGHVS, CDR2 FNYEAQ. The CDR3 protein is CASSAALAMMNTGELFF. The CDR3 coding sequence is TGTGCCAGCAGCGCGGCTTTGGCGATGATGAACACCGGGGAGCTGTTTTTT.

V is TRBV5-4 and J is TRBJ2-2; 10 bases match TRBD2. The CDR3 extends over 16 amino acids. Germline-derived CDR1 and CDR2 are SGHNT and YYREEE (reference sequence). Unmatched junction bases numbered 9, after V lost 4 bases and J lost 6 bases. The CDR3 sequence is CASSPEASGRPGELFF. The CDR3 nucleotides read TGTGCCAGCAGCCCGGAGGCTAGCGGGAGACCCGGGGAGCTGTTTTTT.

CDR3 sequence reads: CASSPESWDTQYF. In nucleotides, the CDR3 is TGTGCCAGCAGCCCCGAAAGTTGGGATACGCAGTATTTT. The chain is built from TRBV28 and TRBJ2-3; D not resolved. V was pared by 6 bases and J by 6 bases, with 13 bases between. This CDR3 spans 13 amino acids. Germline-derived CDR1 and CDR2 are MDHEN and SYDVKM.

This clone was observed a handful of times. Written as DNA, the CDR3 is TGCGCCAGCAGCCAAGATATCCCCAGGGGGGGTGGAGATACGCAGTATTTT. Translated: CASSQDIPRGGGDTQYF. The rearrangement joins TRBV4-1 to TRBJ2-3; D could derive from TRBD1 or TRBD2 (7 bases each). V was clipped by 0 bases and J by 5 bases, with 18 bases between them. Germline V gene sequence: CDR1 MGHRA, CDR2 YSYEKL. CDR3 length equals 17 residues.

This chain uses TRBV6-5 with TRBJ2-1, with unresolved D. Germline V gene sequence: CDR1 MNHEY, CDR2 SVGAGI. The CDR3 spans 14 residues. Trimming left V 2 bases short and J 4 bases short, with 9 bases between. The CDR3 nucleotides read TGTGCCAGCAGTTACCACGACACGTACAATGAGCAGTTCTTC. It is translated as CASSYHDTYNEQFF.

V gene TRBV4-1 combines with J gene TRBJ1-1; 7 nucleotides agree with TRBD1. The CDR3 consists of 16 residues. Losses at the gene ends were 3 bases for V and 0 bases for J; bases not matched to a gene: 7. Germline CDR1 is MGHRA and CDR2 is YSYEKL. The CDR3 nucleotides are TGCGCCAGCAGCCACCGGGTACAGGGGATGAACACTGAAGCTTTCTTT. It encodes CASSHRVQGMNTEAFF.

This clone was seen a handful of times. The chain employs TRBV27 and TRBJ2-7; TRBD2 agrees at 10 bases. The V gene's germline CDR1 is MNHEY and CDR2 SMNVEV (reference sequence). J gave up 5 bases and V 3 bases, and 10 bases lay outside the gene matches. The CDR3 sequence is 16 residues long. Here the CDR3 DNA reads TGTGCCAGCAGTTTCCTCCTAGCGGGAGTTTCCCACGAGCAGTACTTC. It is translated as CASSFLLAGVSHEQYF.

The chain joins TRBV27 to TRBJ2-2; maybe TRBD2 (6 bases). V gave up 4 bases and J gave up 5 bases, with 8 bases separating them. From germline, CDR1 is MNHEY and CDR2 SMNVEV (reference sequence). The CDR3 runs to 13 residues. CDR3 nucleotide sequence: TGTGCCAGCAGTTGGGGGGTGACCGGGGAGCTGTTTTTT. Its translation: CASSWGVTGELFF.

The chain combines TRBV2 with TRBJ1-1; D ambiguous. Germline assignment: CDR1 SNHLY and CDR2 FYNNEI. The CDR3 is 15 amino acids. Trimming pared 3 bases from V and 2 bases from J, leaving 13 bases between. CDR3: CASSEQGWGNTEAFF. CDR3 coding DNA: TGTGCCAGCAGTGAGCAAGGATGGGGAAACACTGAAGCTTTCTTT.

CDR3 sequence: CASKTSGDTGELFF. The CDR3 DNA is TGCGCCAGCAAGACTAGCGGTGACACCGGGGAGCTGTTTTTT. V usage is TRBV10-2 and J usage is TRBJ2-2; 9 bases line up with TRBD2. Trimming removed 7 bases from V and 3 bases from J; junction bases left unmatched: 3. Germline V gene sequence: CDR1 WSHSY, CDR2 SAAADI. This CDR3 contains 14 residues.

This chain uses TRBV28 with TRBJ2-7; tentative D call: TRBD2 (5 bases). CDR3 size: 14 residues. Trimming removed 5 bases from V and 3 bases from J, with 14 bases in between. Germline CDR1 is MDHEN and CDR2 is SYDVKM. The CDR3 bases are TGTGCCAGCAGTACCCCCCGTGAGGGCTACGAGCAGTACTTC. Amino acids: CASSTPREGYEQYF.